Below, 2 T cell receptor beta chains from the same sample are listed, as sequenced in a study of blood T cell repertoires in COVID-19. This table comes from immunoSEQ multiplex PCR, and its TCRdb copy is limited to in-frame clones, with some not included. The repertoire has 350,000 to 400,000 clones, roughly 91% of them found once; the top ten carry 1.5% to 2%. The material sequenced was PBMCs or T cells enriched from blood (not recorded which). Source of these receptors: a woman under 40 who had recovered from COVID-19.

J is TRBJ2-1 and V is TRBV4-1; 8 nucleotides line up with TRBD2. The germline gives CDR1 MGHRA, CDR2 YSYEKL. CDR3 size: 16 residues. Unmatched junction bases numbered 11, after V lost 4 bases and J lost 6 bases. The CDR3 DNA is TGCGCCAGCAGCCCGCCGGCGGGAGGAGTAGGCAATGAGCAGTTCTTC. Translating gives CASSPPAGGVGNEQFF.

The CDR3 region has the DNA TGTGCCTGGAGCGCGGGCACAGTCTCCTACGAGCAGTACTTC. Translating gives CAWSAGTVSYEQYF. The J gene is TRBJ2-7, the V gene TRBV30, with a weak D call TRBD2 (5 bases). The CDR3 runs to 14 residues. V shed 3 bases and J shed 0 bases, with 12 bases lying between them. Germline-derived CDR1 and CDR2 are GTSNPN and SVGIG (reference sequence).